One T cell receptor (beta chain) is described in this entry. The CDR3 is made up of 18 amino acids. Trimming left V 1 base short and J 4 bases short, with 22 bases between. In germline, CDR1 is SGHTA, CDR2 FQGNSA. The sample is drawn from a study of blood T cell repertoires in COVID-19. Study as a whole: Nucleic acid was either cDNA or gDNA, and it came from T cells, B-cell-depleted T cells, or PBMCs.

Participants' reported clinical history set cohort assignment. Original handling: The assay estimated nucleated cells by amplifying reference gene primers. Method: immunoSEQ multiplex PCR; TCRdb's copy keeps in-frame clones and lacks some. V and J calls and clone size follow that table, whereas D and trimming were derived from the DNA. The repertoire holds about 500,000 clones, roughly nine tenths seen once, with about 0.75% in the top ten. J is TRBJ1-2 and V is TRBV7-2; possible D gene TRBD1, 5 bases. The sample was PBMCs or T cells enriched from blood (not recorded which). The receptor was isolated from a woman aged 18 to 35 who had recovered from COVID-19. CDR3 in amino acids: CASSLVYIRRGAGYGYTF. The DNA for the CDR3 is TGTGCCAGCAGCTTAGTGTACATCCGTAGGGGCGCAGGCTATGGCTACACCTTC.